This TCR beta chain appears in the sequencing data of a study of blood T cell repertoires in COVID-19. Looking at the study overall: Samples of COVID-19 (acute and convalescent) were obtained from the United States, Italy and Spain.

Per germline, CDR1 MGHRA and CDR2 YSYEKL. The CDR3 consists of 13 residues. In the authors' methods: By means of reference gene primer amplification, nucleated cell counts were estimated. Sequencing used immunoSEQ multiplex PCR; TCRdb keeps in-frame clones, though not all of them. For V, J and clone size, that table is used; D and trimming come from the DNA. This sample has 50,000 to 75,000 clones, with about 80% found just once. Of note for this clone: An end of the junction differs from the germline gene, which may be a read error.

Sequenced material: peripheral blood. This receptor was taken from a woman older than 75 with acute or convalescent COVID-19. The chain employs TRBV4-1 and TRBJ2-5; D may be TRBD2 (6 bases). DNA for the CDR3: TGCGCCAGCAGCCAAGTGCCCCGGGAGATCCAGTACTTC. It yields the protein CASSQVPREIQYF.